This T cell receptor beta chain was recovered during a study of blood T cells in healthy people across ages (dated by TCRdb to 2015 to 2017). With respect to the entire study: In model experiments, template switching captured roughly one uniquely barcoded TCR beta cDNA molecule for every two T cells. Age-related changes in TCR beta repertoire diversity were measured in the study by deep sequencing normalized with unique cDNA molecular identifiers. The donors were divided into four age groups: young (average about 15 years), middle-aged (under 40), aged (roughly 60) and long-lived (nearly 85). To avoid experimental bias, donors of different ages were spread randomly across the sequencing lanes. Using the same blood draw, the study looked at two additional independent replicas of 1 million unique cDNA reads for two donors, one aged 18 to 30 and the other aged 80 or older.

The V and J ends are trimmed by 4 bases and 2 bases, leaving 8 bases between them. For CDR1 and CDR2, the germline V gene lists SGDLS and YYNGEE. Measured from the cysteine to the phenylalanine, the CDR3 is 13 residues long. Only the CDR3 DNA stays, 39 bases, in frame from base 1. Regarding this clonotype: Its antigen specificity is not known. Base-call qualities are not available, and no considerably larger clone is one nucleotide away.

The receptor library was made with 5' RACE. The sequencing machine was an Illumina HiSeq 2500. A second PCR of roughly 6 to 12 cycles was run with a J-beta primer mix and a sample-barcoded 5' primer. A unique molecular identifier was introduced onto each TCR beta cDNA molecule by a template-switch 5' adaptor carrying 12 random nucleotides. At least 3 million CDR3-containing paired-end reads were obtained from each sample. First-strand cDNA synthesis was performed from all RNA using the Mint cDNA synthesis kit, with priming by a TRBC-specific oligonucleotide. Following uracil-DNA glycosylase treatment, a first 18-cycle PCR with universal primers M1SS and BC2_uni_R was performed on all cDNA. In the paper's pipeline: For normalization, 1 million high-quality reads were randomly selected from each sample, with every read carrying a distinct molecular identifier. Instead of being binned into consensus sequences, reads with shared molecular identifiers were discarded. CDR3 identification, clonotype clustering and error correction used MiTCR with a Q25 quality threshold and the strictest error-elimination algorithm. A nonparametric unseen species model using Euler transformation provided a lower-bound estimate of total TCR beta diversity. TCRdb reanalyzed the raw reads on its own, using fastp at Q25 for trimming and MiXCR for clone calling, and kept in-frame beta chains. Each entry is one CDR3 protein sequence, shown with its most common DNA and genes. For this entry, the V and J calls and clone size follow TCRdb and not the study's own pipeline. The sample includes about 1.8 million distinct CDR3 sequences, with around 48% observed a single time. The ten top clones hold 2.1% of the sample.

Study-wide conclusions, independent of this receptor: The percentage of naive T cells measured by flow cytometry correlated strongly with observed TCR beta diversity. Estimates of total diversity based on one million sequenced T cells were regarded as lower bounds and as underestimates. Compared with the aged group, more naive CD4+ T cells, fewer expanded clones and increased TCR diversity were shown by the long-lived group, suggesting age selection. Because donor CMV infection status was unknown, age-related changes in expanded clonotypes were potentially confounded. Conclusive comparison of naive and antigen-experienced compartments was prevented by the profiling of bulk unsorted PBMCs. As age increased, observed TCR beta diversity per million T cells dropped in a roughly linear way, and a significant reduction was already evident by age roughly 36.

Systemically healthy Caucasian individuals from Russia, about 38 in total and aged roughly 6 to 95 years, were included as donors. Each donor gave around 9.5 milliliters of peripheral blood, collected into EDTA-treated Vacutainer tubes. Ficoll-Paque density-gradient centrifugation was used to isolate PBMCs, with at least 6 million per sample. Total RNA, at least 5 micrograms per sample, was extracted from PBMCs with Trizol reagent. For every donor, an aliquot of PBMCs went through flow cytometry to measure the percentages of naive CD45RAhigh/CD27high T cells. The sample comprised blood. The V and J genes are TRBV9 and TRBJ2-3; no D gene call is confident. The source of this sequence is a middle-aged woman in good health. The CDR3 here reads CASSPYPTDTQYF. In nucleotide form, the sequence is TGTGCCAGCAGCCCCTACCCCACAGATACGCAGTATTTT.